This passage covers 21 T cell receptor beta chains from one sample sequenced in a study of T cell repertoires in cytomegalovirus infection. TCRdb redid the calling of the reads with MiXCR, one entry per CDR3 protein. Seen here are about 740,000 distinct CDR3 sequences, 35% observed once, and the top ten hold roughly 2.8%. The sequencing input was PBMCs. The receptors here all came from a human donor in good health (CMV status not recorded). Some clones in this sample may be carry-over from other donors' samples.

The rearrangement links TRBV7-3 to TRBJ2-3; the D gene is possibly TRBD2 (5 bases). The V and J ends lost 6 bases and 3 bases respectively, with 13 bases between them. Germline CDR1 SGHTA, CDR2 FQGTGA. This CDR3 has 14 amino acids. The CDR3 sequence: CASSSGIKTDTQYF. CDR3 DNA sequence: TGTGCCAGCAGTTCCGGGATTAAAACAGATACGCAGTATTTT.

The chain employs TRBV18 and TRBJ2-1; 9 nucleotides align to TRBD1. Germline CDR1 and CDR2: KGHSH and LQKENI. The CDR3 runs to 13 residues. V dropped 5 bases and J dropped 7; count of bases not matched to a gene: 3. The CDR3 sequence: CASSAGQGNEQFF. For the CDR3, the DNA is TGTGCCAGCTCAGCGGGACAGGGAAATGAGCAGTTCTTC.

This chain links TRBV6-1 with TRBJ1-2; 8 bases align to TRBD1. The CDR3 sequence is 13 residues long. J was trimmed by 4 bases and V by 4 bases; bases with no gene match: 2. CDR1 is MNHNS and CDR2 is SASEGT in the germline V gene. The CDR3 is CASSGGQGYGYTF. The CDR3 DNA is TGTGCCAGCAGTGGCGGACAGGGCTATGGCTACACCTTC.

This chain links TRBV7-2 with TRBJ2-3; 12 bases line up with TRBD2. The junction had 9 bases not matched to a gene; V was cut back by 5 bases and J by 6 bases. This CDR3 region has 16 residues. The germline gives CDR1 SGHTA, CDR2 FQGNSA. CDR3 in DNA: TGTGCCAGCAGCCACCGACTAGCGGGGGCCCCCGATACGCAGTATTTT. Protein sequence: CASSHRLAGAPDTQYF.

J is TRBJ1-2 and V is TRBV27; 9 bases match TRBD1. V lost 8 bases, J lost 5 bases, and 15 bases stayed unmatched. This CDR3 is built from 16 residues. CDR1 and CDR2 from the germline V gene are MNHEY and SMNVEV (reference sequence). The CDR3 DNA is TGTGCCAGCGGGCCTCAAAACAGGGGGCTCCAATATGGCTACACCTTC. It codes for CASGPQNRGLQYGYTF.

This clonotype was seen a handful of times. The CDR3 region is CSVVVGWGTGELFF. The CDR3 nucleotides are TGCAGCGTTGTCGTCGGTTGGGGCACCGGGGAGCTGTTTTTT. The chain recombines TRBV29-1 with TRBJ2-2; D unclear. CDR1 SQVTM and CDR2 ANQGSEA come from the germline V gene. The CDR3 contains 14 residues. V dropped 4 bases and J dropped 4 bases, with 13 bases sitting between them.

The chain uses TRBV27 and TRBJ2-5; D is unclear. The CDR3 totals 13 residues. V was trimmed by 2 bases and J by 4 bases, leaving 8 bases between them. CDR1 and CDR2 (germline): MNHEY, SMNVEV (reference sequence). The CDR3 loop is CASSLVFAETQYF. The CDR3, as DNA: TGTGCCAGCAGTTTAGTCTTTGCAGAGACCCAGTACTTC.

The rearrangement uses TRBV7-2 and TRBJ2-7, with D tentatively TRBD2 (6 bases). V gave up 5 bases and J gave up 6 bases, with 20 bases separating them. The germline CDR1 and CDR2 sequences are SGHTA and FQGNSA. The CDR3 is made up of 15 amino acids. CDR3 nucleotide sequence: TGTGCCAGCAGCAACCCCCCTTTTTCGCGGGGCGAGCAGTACTTC. Translating it yields CASSNPPFSRGEQYF.

Regarding this clonotype: Since no conserved phenylalanine or tryptophan closes the CDR3, a read error is the likely cause. The chain links TRBV5-5 to TRBJ2-7; TRBD2 aligns across 11 bases. The CDR3 has 18 amino acids. CDR1 is SGHKS, CDR2 YYEKEE, per germline (reference sequence). Trimming cost V 2 bases and J 2 bases; bases outside gene matches: 12. The CDR3 sequence: CASSFDILLAGVPYEQYL. The CDR3 DNA reads TGTGCCAGCAGCTTCGACATCCTACTAGCGGGAGTCCCCTACGAGCAGTACTTA.

This chain connects TRBV19 to TRBJ1-2; tentative D call: TRBD1 (6 bases). The germline V and J ends were trimmed by 10 bases and 2 bases, with 11 bases remaining between them. The germline CDR1 and CDR2 sequences are LNHDA and SQIVND (reference sequence). CDR3 size: 12 residues. CDR3 DNA sequence: TGTGCCACCACGGGGGCGAACTATGGCTACACCTTC. Encoded protein: CATTGANYGYTF.

V is TRBV12-3 or TRBV12-4 and J is TRBJ1-1, with a weak D call TRBD1 (6 bases). The V end lost 5 bases, the J end lost 2 bases, and 9 bases lay between the germline ends. This CDR3 is built from 13 residues. The CDR3 sequence: CASSRDTNTEAFF. DNA of the CDR3: TGTGCCAGCAGTCGGGACACAAACACTGAAGCTTTCTTT.

V and J are TRBV24-1 and TRBJ2-1; D ambiguous. V dropped 2 bases and J dropped 4 bases, with 20 bases sitting between them. CDR3 size: 18 residues. Looked up from germline, CDR1 is KGHDR and CDR2 is SFDVKD. The CDR3 region is CATSDSVTGSANYNEQFF. CDR3 nucleotide sequence: TGTGCCACCAGTGATTCGGTGACCGGATCCGCGAATTACAATGAGCAGTTCTTC.

The chain combines TRBV7-4 with TRBJ1-6, with D possibly matching TRBD1 (5 bases). Germline V lookup: CDR1 SGHVT, CDR2 SQSDAQ. CDR3 size: 15 residues. Trimming removed 5 bases at V and 6 bases at J, with 14 bases between. CDR3 loop: CASSALGAGNSPLHF. The CDR3 DNA follows: TGTGCCAGCAGCGCCCTAGGGGCGGGTAATTCACCCCTCCACTTT. Drawing the rest from reference TRBV7-4 and TRBJ1-6, the complete variable domain is GAGVSQSPRYKVAKRGRDVALRCDSISGHVTLYWYRQTLGQGSEVLTYSQSDAQRDKSGRPSGRFSAERPERSVSTLKIQRTEQGDSAVYLCASSALGAGNSPLHFGNGTRLTVT.

This clonotype occurred many times. J is TRBJ1-5 and V is TRBV20-1; 8 bases are a match to TRBD1. Looked up from germline, CDR1 is DFQATT and CDR2 is SNEGSKA (reference sequence). There are 14 residues in the CDR3. Unmatched junction bases numbered 11, after V lost 6 bases and J lost 7 bases. CDR3 loop: CSANGQGRGQPQHF. For the CDR3, the DNA is TGCAGTGCAAACGGACAGGGACGTGGGCAGCCCCAGCATTTT.

The chain couples TRBV4-2 to TRBJ2-1, with TRBD2 identical over 7 bases. This CDR3 region has 16 residues. Germline trimming cut 0 bases from V and 5 bases from J; bases unmatched to any gene: 7. The V gene's germline CDR1 is LGHNA and CDR2 YNFKEQ. This CDR3 is CASSQDFWTRNNEQFF. CDR3 bases: TGTGCCAGCAGCCAAGATTTTTGGACTAGAAACAATGAGCAGTTCTTC.

Concerning this clonotype: Since a much larger clone is just one base distant, this may be a read error. Without the conserved terminal phenylalanine or tryptophan, this CDR3 likely stems from a read error. The chain has TRBV7-2 and TRBJ2-3, with TRBD2 as a possible D gene (6 bases). The CDR3 loop spans 16 amino acids. The V gene lost 8 bases and the J gene lost 3 bases, with 21 bases spanning the gap. CDR1 and CDR2 (germline): SGHTA, FQGNSA. CDR3 sequence reads: CASGPRDSAYTDTQYL. The CDR3 coding sequence is TGTGCCAGCGGACCCCGGGACTCAGCTTATACAGATACGCAGTATTTA.

The chain has TRBV7-9 and TRBJ2-3; D not resolved. From germline, CDR1 is SEHNR and CDR2 FQNEAQ (reference sequence). V was cut by 5 bases and J by 2 bases, with 11 bases left in between. CDR3 length: 14 residues. CDR3 nucleotide sequence: TGTGCCAGCAGCCTGCTGGGCCTCACAGATACGCAGTATTTT. Protein sequence: CASSLLGLTDTQYF. Full variable domain (outside the CDR3, taken from reference TRBV7-9 and TRBJ2-3): DTGVSQNPRHKITKRGQNVTFRCDPISEHNRLYWYRQTLGQGPEFLTYFQNEAQLEKSRLLSDRFSAERPKGSFSTLEIQRTEQGDSAMYLCASSLLGLTDTQYFGPGTRLTVL.

The table lists this clonotype with a few counts. This chain uses TRBV10-2 with TRBJ1-5, with a weak D call TRBD1 (5 bases). This CDR3 is built from 13 residues. Germline assignment: CDR1 WSHSY and CDR2 SAAADI. The V end lost 6 bases, the J end lost 5 bases, and 11 bases lay between the germline ends. CDR3 nucleotides: TGCGCCAGCAGCCCGGGGGTCGATCAGCCCCAGCATTTT. Residues: CASSPGVDQPQHF.

This clonotype was seen only a few times. The chain recombines TRBV12-3 or TRBV12-4 with TRBJ1-4; D gene unclear. The CDR3 runs 12 residues. Deletions cut 3 bases from V and 8 bases from J, with 7 bases between. The CDR3: CASSFRSEKLFF. CDR3 DNA: TGTGCCAGCAGTTTTAGGTCCGAAAAACTGTTTTTT.

This clonotype was observed a handful of times. This chain links TRBV12-3 or TRBV12-4 with TRBJ2-3; D might be TRBD1 (5 bases). The length of the CDR3 is 13 residues. V dropped 3 bases and J dropped 3 bases, with 7 bases sitting between them. The CDR3 DNA is TGTGCCAGCAGTTTTAAGGGGACAGATACGCAGTATTTT. Translating it yields CASSFKGTDTQYF.

The rearrangement joins TRBV5-5 to TRBJ1-2, with D possibly matching TRBD1 (6 bases). Germline V gene lookup returns CDR1 SGHKS and CDR2 YYEKEE (reference sequence). V gave up 4 bases and J gave up 8 bases, with 18 bases separating them. CDR3 length: 14 residues. The CDR3 region is CASSTQTGMRGYTF. The CDR3 DNA is TGTGCCAGCAGCACACAAACAGGGATGAGAGGCTACACCTTC.